This is a list of T cell receptor beta chains from one sample in a study of cytomegalovirus exposure and HLA in healthy donors. The method was immunoSEQ multiplex PCR; TCRdb's version includes in-frame clones alone and lacks a portion of them. The sample records about 69,000 clones, around 70% being singletons. Sequencing used PBMCs. These receptor sequences come from a woman aged 30 to 39 in good health and CMV-seronegative. CDR3s leave out the opening cysteine and the closing phenylalanine or tryptophan. The size entry is marked missing in some rows and otherwise reads once, few, many or a size class.

>TRBJ1-2|TRBV18|.
ASSELGRDYGYT
>TRBJ1-1|TRBV5-6|few
ASSRGGRSTMNTEAF
>TRBJ2-3|TRBV9|.
ASSVSGLAAPQGTDTQY
>TRBJ2-6|TRBV5-1|.
ASSLDSGANVLT
>TRBJ1-3|TRBV21-1|.
ASTDDGDRGCSGNTIY
>TRBJ2-7|TRBV19|.
ASSSHGIGEQY
>TRBJ1-1|TRBV6-1|.
ASSGVVNTEAF
>TRBJ2-1|TRBV7-7|once
ASSLNPPTSGGAGEQF
>TRBJ1-5|TRBV5-6|.
ASSLQSGGQPQH
>TRBJ2-7|TRBV9|.
ASSAQTSGPYEQY
>TRBJ2-7|TRBV9|.
ASSVGTGTYEQY
>TRBJ2-2|TRBV7-6|.
ASSLLAAGRTGELF
>TRBJ1-4|TRBV4-1|.
ASSQDLAATNEKLF
>.|TRBV14|.
ASSQDLGAGALSYEQY
>TRBJ2-2|TRBV6-6|.
ASSARQGAYTGELF
>TRBJ2-1|TRBV9|few
ASSVSGRGADEQF